The rows below give T cell receptor beta chains drawn from one sample of a study of cytomegalovirus exposure and HLA in healthy donors. Assay used: immunoSEQ multiplex PCR; TCRdb lists only in-frame clones, some missing. Found here are 75,000 to 90,000 clones, around 80% of them singletons; the top ten hold around 15%. The specimen was PBMCs. The receptors derive from a human donor in good health. Each CDR3 is given with its conserved first and last residue. A D gene is named only where the DNA matches it firmly. Rows may omit the clone size; those that give it use once, few, many or a size class.

D gene,clone size,J gene,V gene,CDR3 protein,CDR3 DNA
TRBD2,NA,TRBJ2-2,TRBV9,CASSVVAGGGDTGELFF,TGTGCCAGCAGCGTAGTGGCGGGGGGAGGTGACACCGGGGAGCTGTTTTTT
NA,NA,TRBJ2-7,TRBV4-2,CASSQTVAYEQYF,TGTGCCAGCAGCCAAACCGTAGCCTACGAGCAGTACTTC
NA,NA,TRBJ2-4,TRBV7-9,CASSAVSARLNIQYF,TGTGCCAGCAGCGCCGTCAGCGCCAGACTAAACATTCAGTACTTC
NA,NA,TRBJ2-3,TRBV5-1,CASSLPRSTDTQYF,TGCGCCAGCAGCTTGCCTAGGAGCACAGATACGCAGTATTTT
NA,NA,TRBJ2-3,TRBV6-1,CASSEASLGGPPSTDTQYF,TGTGCCAGCAGTGAAGCGTCCCTTGGGGGCCCGCCTAGCACAGATACGCAGTATTTT
NA,NA,TRBJ1-1,TRBV27,CASSLGGNTEAFF,TGTGCCAGCAGTTTGGGAGGAAACACTGAAGCTTTCTTT
TRBD1,NA,TRBJ1-5,TRBV6-1,CASREDRQWPQHF,TGTGCCAGCAGAGAGGACAGGCAATGGCCCCAGCATTTT
TRBD1,NA,TRBJ2-7,TRBV28,CASSTPDRGQSYEQYF,TGTGCCAGCAGTACCCCGGACAGGGGGCAGTCCTACGAGCAGTACTTC
NA,NA,TRBJ2-3,TRBV7-2,CASSLDRGADTQYF,TGTGCCAGCAGCTTAGACCGGGGTGCAGATACGCAGTATTTT
NA,NA,TRBJ2-1,TRBV5-4,CASSSTGGLYNEQFF,TGTGCCAGCAGCTCGACCGGGGGACTCTACAATGAGCAGTTCTTC
TRBD2,NA,TRBJ2-1,TRBV6-5,CASKGLAGGYNEQFF,TGTGCCAGCAAGGGCCTAGCGGGGGGGTACAATGAGCAGTTCTTC
TRBD1,NA,TRBJ2-7,TRBV16,CASSRRDRDYEQYF,TGTGCCAGCAGCCGACGGGACAGGGACTACGAGCAGTACTTC
NA,once,TRBJ1-2,TRBV7-2,CASSPPANYGYTF,TGTGCCAGCAGTCCACCAGCTAACTATGGCTACACCTTC
NA,NA,TRBJ2-5,TRBV5-1,CASSLQGSNSQYF,TGCGCCAGCAGCTTGCAGGGAAGTAATTCCCAGTACTTC
TRBD1,NA,TRBJ2-4,TRBV19,CASSEDSGGAKNIQYF,TGTGCCAGTAGCGAAGACTCAGGGGGAGCCAAAAACATTCAGTACTTC
NA,NA,TRBJ1-1,TRBV29-1,CSVDQAMNTEAFF,TGCAGCGTTGATCAGGCAATGAACACTGAAGCTTTCTTT
NA,few,TRBJ1-1,TRBV5-4,CASSRNEGETEAFF,TGTGCCAGCAGCCGGAACGAGGGGGAGACTGAAGCTTTCTTT
NA,NA,TRBJ1-1,TRBV7-2,CASSFGGYTEAFF,TGTGCCAGCAGCTTCGGAGGATACACTGAAGCTTTCTTT
NA,few,TRBJ1-1,TRBV4-1,CASSQRTGYGMNTEAFF,TGCGCCAGCAGCCAACGAACAGGGTACGGCATGAACACTGAAGCTTTCTTT
TRBD1,NA,TRBJ2-7,TRBV2,CASSEQGADYEQYF,TGTGCCAGCAGTGAACAGGGGGCCGACTACGAGCAGTACTTC
TRBD1,NA,TRBJ1-5,TRBV7-6,CASSRDRGYQPQHF,TGTGCCAGCAGCCGGGACAGGGGTTATCAGCCCCAGCATTTT
NA,NA,TRBJ2-5,TRBV7-9,CASSQQQETQYF,TGTGCCAGCAGCCAACAGCAAGAGACCCAGTACTTC
TRBD2,NA,TRBJ2-5,TRBV25-1,CASSLNLGSGGKQTQYF,TGTGCCAGCAGCCTAAATTTAGGTAGCGGGGGGAAACAGACCCAGTACTTC
TRBD2,NA,TRBJ2-2,TRBV30,CAWSVVWGRAGELFF,TGTGCCTGGAGTGTAGTGTGGGGGAGGGCCGGGGAGCTGTTTTTT
TRBD1,NA,TRBJ1-2,TRBV7-8,CASSFGQGEGYPF,TGTGCCAGCAGCTTCGGACAGGGAGAAGGCTACCCCTTC
TRBD2,NA,TRBJ2-5,TRBV9,CASSPRRERGPETQYF,TGTGCCAGCAGCCCCCGTAGAGAGCGGGGGCCAGAGACCCAGTACTTC
NA,NA,TRBJ1-5,TRBV21-1,CASSKEKRGRPSNQPQHF,TGTGCCAGCAGCAAAGAAAAGAGGGGGAGACCCAGCAATCAGCCCCAGCATTTT
NA,NA,TRBJ2-7,TRBV4-1,CASSRSTGTHLEQYF,TGCGCCAGCAGCCGAAGTACAGGGACCCACCTGGAGCAGTACTTC
TRBD2,NA,TRBJ2-4,TRBV4-1,CASSQERERGPAKNIQYF,TGCGCCAGCAGCCAAGAACGGGAGCGGGGGCCAGCCAAAAACATTCAGTACTTC
NA,NA,TRBJ1-1,TRBV5-1,CASSLGPGDGTEAFF,TGCGCCAGCAGCTTGGGCCCAGGGGATGGGACTGAAGCTTTCTTT
TRBD1,NA,TRBJ1-6,TRBV6-5,CASSYSWDSVASLHF,TGTGCCAGCAGTTACTCTTGGGACAGTGTAGCATCCCTCCACTTT
NA,NA,TRBJ1-1,TRBV5-5,CASIIGGLGTEAFF,TGTGCCTCCATAATCGGGGGATTGGGAACTGAAGCTTTCTTT
NA,NA,TRBJ1-1,TRBV4-1,CASSQEGVGSEYTEAFF,TGCGCCAGCAGCCAAGAAGGGGTCGGGAGTGAGTACACTGAAGCTTTCTTT
NA,once,TRBJ1-5,TRBV6-6,CASRPEGQTQNF,TGTGCCAGCCGACCAGAGGGTCAGACCCAGAATTTT
NA,NA,TRBJ1-5,TRBV6-1,CASSEDPIIGVSNQPQHF,TGTGCCAGCAGTGAAGACCCCATAATTGGAGTGAGCAATCAGCCCCAGCATTTT
NA,NA,TRBJ1-6,TRBV4-1,CASSQVAGGQMFSPLHF,TGCGCCAGCAGCCAAGTGGCTGGTGGGCAGATGTTTTCACCCCTCCACTTT
TRBD1,NA,TRBJ2-5,TRBV13,CASSLQGARGQETQYF,TGTGCCAGCAGCCTCCAGGGGGCGCGAGGGCAAGAGACCCAGTACTTC
NA,NA,TRBJ2-1,TRBV5-1,CASSLATSSYNEQFF,TGCGCCAGCAGCTTGGCGACTTCATCCTACAATGAGCAGTTCTTC
NA,NA,TRBJ1-1,TRBV7-9,CASRPGMNTEAFF,TGTGCCAGCAGACCGGGGATGAACACTGAAGCTTTCTTT
TRBD2,NA,TRBJ2-7,TRBV7-2,CASSLTSGGVEQYF,TGTGCCAGCAGCTTGACTAGCGGGGGGGTTGAGCAGTACTTC
TRBD1,NA,TRBJ1-1,TRBV7-2,CASSSPSTGPTEAFF,TGTGCCAGCAGCTCGCCTTCGACAGGGCCCACTGAAGCTTTCTTT
TRBD1,NA,TRBJ1-2,TRBV6-6,CASSSRQGALGGYTF,TGTGCCAGCAGTTCGAGACAGGGCGCTCTGGGTGGCTACACCTTC
NA,NA,TRBJ1-1,TRBV11-2,CASSFSLGALNTEAFF,TGTGCCAGCAGCTTCTCCTTAGGGGCGTTGAACACTGAAGCTTTCTTT
NA,NA,TRBJ1-3,TRBV11-2,CASSYKPGKAGNTIYF,TGTGCCAGCAGCTATAAGCCCGGGAAGGCTGGAAACACCATATATTTT